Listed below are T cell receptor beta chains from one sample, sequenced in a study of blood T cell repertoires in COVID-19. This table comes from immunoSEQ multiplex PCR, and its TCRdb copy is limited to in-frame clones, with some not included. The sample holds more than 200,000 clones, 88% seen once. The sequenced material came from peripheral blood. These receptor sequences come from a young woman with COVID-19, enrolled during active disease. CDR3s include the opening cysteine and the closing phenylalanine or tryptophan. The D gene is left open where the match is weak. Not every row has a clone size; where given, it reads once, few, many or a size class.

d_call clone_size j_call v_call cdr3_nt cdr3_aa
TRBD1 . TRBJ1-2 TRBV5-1 TGCGCCAGCAGCTCGGGACAGGGTGGGCGCTACACCTTC CASSSGQGGRYTF
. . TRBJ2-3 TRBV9 TGTGCCAGCAGCGTAGGAGGTCTCACAGATACGCAGTATTTT CASSVGGLTDTQYF
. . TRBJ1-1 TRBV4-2 TGTGCCAGCAGCCAAGAGGCGGGTATAAGCACTGAAGCTTTCTTT CASSQEAGISTEAFF
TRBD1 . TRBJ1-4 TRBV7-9 TGTGCCAGCAGCATCCGGGACAGGGCTGAAAAACTGTTTTTT CASSIRDRAEKLFF
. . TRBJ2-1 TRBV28 TGTGCCAGCAGTTACAGAGAGCAGTTCTTC CASSYREQFF
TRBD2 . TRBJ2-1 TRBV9 TGTGCCAGCAGCCGGGGGACTAGCGGTTACAATGAGCAGTTCTTC CASSRGTSGYNEQFF
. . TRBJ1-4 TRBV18 TGTGCCAGCTCACCAGCCAGTGCAACTAATGAAAAACTGTTTTTT CASSPASATNEKLFF
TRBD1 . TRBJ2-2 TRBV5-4 TGTGCCAGCAGCTCGGGAGACAGGGGGAACACCGGGGAGCTGTTTTTT CASSSGDRGNTGELFF
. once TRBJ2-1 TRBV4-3 TGCGCCAGCAGCCAAGTCACCCCCTCAGGGGGGAATGAGCAGTTCTTC CASSQVTPSGGNEQFF
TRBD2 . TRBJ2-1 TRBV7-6 TGTGCCAGCAGCTTACTAGCGGGAGCTGCTAATGAGCAGTTCTTC CASSLLAGAANEQFF
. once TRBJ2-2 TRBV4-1 TGCGCCAGCGGGAGTGCTAGCGTGAACACCGGGGAGCTGTTTTTT CASGSASVNTGELFF
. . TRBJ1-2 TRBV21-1 TGTGCCAGCACCTCATCACCCGTCCCGGGACAGGGGGCTCAGTGCTGCGGGATGCATGGCTACACCTTC CASTSSPVPGQGAQCCGMHGYTF
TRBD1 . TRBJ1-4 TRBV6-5 TGTGCCAGCAGTTACGACAGGGGGAGTAATGAAAAACTGTTTTTT CASSYDRGSNEKLFF
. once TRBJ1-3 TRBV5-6 TGTGCCAGCAGCTACGGATCACAGGGCTACTCTGGAAACACCATATATTTT CASSYGSQGYSGNTIYF
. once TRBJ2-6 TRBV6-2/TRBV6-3 TGTGCCAGCAGTTACTGGGGCCTCACGGGCTCTGGGGCCAACGTCCTGACTTTC CASSYWGLTGSGANVLTF
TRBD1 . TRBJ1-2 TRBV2 TGTGCCAGCAGCGGGACAGGAGGAACTGACTATGGCTACACCTTC CASSGTGGTDYGYTF
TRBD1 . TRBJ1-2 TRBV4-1 TGCGCCAGCAGCCAAGCTATCACCCGGGACAGCAGGGTCTATGGCTACACCTTC CASSQAITRDSRVYGYTF
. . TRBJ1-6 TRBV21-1 TGTGCCAGCAGCAAATCGGGCAGGGGGCTCAGCTCCTATAATTCACCCCTCCACTTT CASSKSGRGLSSYNSPLHF
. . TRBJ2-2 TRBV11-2 TGTGCCAGCAGCTTAGTATCTGTCGCCGGGGAGCTGTTTTTT CASSLVSVAGELFF
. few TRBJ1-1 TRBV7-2 TGTGCCAGCAGCTTGGCCAGGGAAAGGGCCGAAGCTTTCTTT CASSLARERAEAFF
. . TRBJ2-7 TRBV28 TGTGCCAGCAGTGACTTGGGCCGAGGGGGGGTAAACTACGAGCAGTACTTC CASSDLGRGGVNYEQYF
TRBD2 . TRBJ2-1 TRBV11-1 TGTGCCAGCAGCAGTACGACTAGCGGGGGGGATGAGCAGTTCTTC CASSSTTSGGDEQFF
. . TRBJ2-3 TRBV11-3 TGTGCCAGCAGCCACTATAAAACTAGCACAGATACGCAGTATTTT CASSHYKTSTDTQYF
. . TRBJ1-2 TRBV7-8 TGTGCCAGCGAGAGGGCGCCTTATGGCTACACCTTC CASERAPYGYTF
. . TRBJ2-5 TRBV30 TGTGCCTGGGGCGCAGGGGCGGGTAAGGAGACCCAGTACTTC CAWGAGAGKETQYF
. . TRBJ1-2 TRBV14 TGTGCCAGCAGCCAAGAGAACAGTCCGTATGGCTACACCTTC CASSQENSPYGYTF
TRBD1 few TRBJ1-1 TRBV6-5 TGTGCCAGCAGTTACTCGGGGACAGGGCACACTGAAGCTTTCTTT CASSYSGTGHTEAFF
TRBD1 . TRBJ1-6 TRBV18 TGTGCCAGCTCACGGGACAGAATTAATTCACCCCTCCACTTT CASSRDRINSPLHF
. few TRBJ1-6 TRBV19 TGTGCCAGTACGGGGAGCTCCTATAATTCACCCCTCCACTTT CASTGSSYNSPLHF
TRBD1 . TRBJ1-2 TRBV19 TGTGCCAGTAGTCCTCGGGACAGGGGTGGCTACACCTTC CASSPRDRGGYTF
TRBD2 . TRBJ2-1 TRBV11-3 TGTGCCAGCAGCTTAACCTGGCCCGGGACTAGCGGGAGAGTAGGCAATGAGCAGTTCTTC CASSLTWPGTSGRVGNEQFF
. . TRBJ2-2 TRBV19 TGTGCCAGTAGTATAAGGGCCGGGGACACCGGGGAGCTGTTTTTT CASSIRAGDTGELFF
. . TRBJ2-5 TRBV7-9 TGTGCCAGCAGCGTTGGCTGGGACTCCCCCATCCAAGAGACCCAGTACTTC CASSVGWDSPIQETQYF
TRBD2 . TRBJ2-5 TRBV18 TGTGCCAGCTCAATCGGGGGGCAAGAGACCCAGTACTTC CASSIGGQETQYF
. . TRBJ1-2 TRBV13 TGTGCCAGCAGCTTAGCCCGGTCAGGCGCTCGTGGCTACACCTTC CASSLARSGARGYTF
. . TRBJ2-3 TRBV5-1 TGCGCCAGCAGCCTAAACCCCGCCACAGATACGCAGTATTTT CASSLNPATDTQYF
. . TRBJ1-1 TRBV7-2 TGTGCCAGCAGTCGCTCGGGGAGTAACACTGAAGCTTTCTTT CASSRSGSNTEAFF
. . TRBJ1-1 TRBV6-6 TGTGCCAGCAGTTACCAGGGACTCGAAGCTTTCTTT CASSYQGLEAFF
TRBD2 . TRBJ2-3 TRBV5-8 TGTGCCAGCAGCTTGGGGACTAGCGGGTCCATCACAGATACGCAGTATTTT CASSLGTSGSITDTQYF
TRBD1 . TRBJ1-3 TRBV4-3 TGCGCCAGCAGCCAAGATGGGGGACAGGGGTCTGGAAACACCATATATTTT CASSQDGGQGSGNTIYF
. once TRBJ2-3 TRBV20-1 TGCAGTGCTAGTTTCGGCCTAGCGAGCACAGATACGCAGTATTTT CSASFGLASTDTQYF
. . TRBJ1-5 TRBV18 TGTGCCAGCTCACCGGGCGTAAATAGCAATCAGCCCCAGCATTTT CASSPGVNSNQPQHF
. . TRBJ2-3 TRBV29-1 TGCAGCGTTGATGGCTGGGGGCGGGTGGCAGATACGCAGTATTTT CSVDGWGRVADTQYF
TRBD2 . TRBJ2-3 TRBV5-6 TGTGCCAGCAGCTTCCCGGGACTAGTTGTTTCGGATACGCAGTATTTT CASSFPGLVVSDTQYF
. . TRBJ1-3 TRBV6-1 TGTGCCAGCAGTGACAGGCATACTGGAAACACCATATATTTT CASSDRHTGNTIYF
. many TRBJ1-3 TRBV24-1 TGTGCCACCCCTGTCCCCTCTGGAAACACCATATATTTT CATPVPSGNTIYF
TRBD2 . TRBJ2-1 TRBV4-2 TGTGCCAGCAGCCAAGGGCAGCGGGGGGGCTACAATGAGCAGTTCTTC CASSQGQRGGYNEQFF
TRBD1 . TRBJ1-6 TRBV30 TGTGCCTGGCGTAGGGACAGTCCCTCACTCGGGACACCCCTCCACTTT CAWRRDSPSLGTPLHF
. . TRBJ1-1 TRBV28 TGTGCCAGCAGCGCACCTCCCGGGGGTTTATTTTCGGGAGCTTTCTTT CASSAPPGGLFSGAFF
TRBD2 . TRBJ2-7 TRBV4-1 TGCGCCAGCAGCCAAGACGGGGGGGCTTACGAGCAGTACTTC CASSQDGGAYEQYF
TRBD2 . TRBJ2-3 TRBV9 TGTGCCAGCAGCGTAGGAGGCGGGAGGGTAGGCGATACGCAGTATTTT CASSVGGGRVGDTQYF
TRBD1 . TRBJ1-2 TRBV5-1 TGCGCCAGCAGCTTGGATGGACAGGGAGGGGGGTATGGCTACACCTTC CASSLDGQGGGYGYTF